Detailed here is one TCR beta chain. Its antigen is unknown. Primers: 60 Vbeta forward and 13 Jbeta reverse. Data came from immunoSEQ multiplex PCR; TCRdb stores just in-frame clones and leaves some out. The sample lists 100,000 to 150,000 clones; about two thirds were seen once. This sample was included in a study of cytomegalovirus exposure and HLA in healthy donors. Study results and limitations: Available immune exposure information covered CMV serostatus only.

Looked up from germline, CDR1 is SGDLS and CDR2 is YYNGEE. Trimming removed 1 base from V and 7 bases from J; junction bases left unmatched: 6. CDR3 size: 15 residues. The receptor's source is a man aged 60 to 75 in good health and CMV-seropositive. The gene calls are TRBV9 and TRBJ2-3, with 10 nucleotides matching TRBD2. Sequencing input: PBMCs. CDR3 loop: CASSVFSGGLNTQYF. The CDR3 nucleotides are TGTGCCAGCAGCGTATTTAGCGGGGGGCTGAATACGCAGTATTTT.